The 23 T cell receptor beta chains below were found in one sample sequenced in a study of beta chain features in type 1 diabetes. Sequencing targeted expressed TCRB transcripts, as all isolated RNA had been reverse transcribed. Clones were sequenced by immunoSEQ multiplex PCR, and TCRdb holds only the in-frame ones, with some missing. The data contain about 140,000 clones, around a tenth of them singletons. The sample comprised central memory CD4+ T cells from blood. These receptor sequences come from a woman in her thirties or forties in good health.

V usage is TRBV25-1 and J usage is TRBJ1-1; D unclear. Per the germline V gene, CDR1 is MGHDK and CDR2 is SYGVNS. V lost 4 bases to trimming and J lost 1 base, with 10 bases between them. The CDR3 extends over 14 amino acids. The CDR3 bases are TGTGCCAGCAGTGTCTTCCTAGGGAACACTGAAGCTTTCTTT. The encoded protein is CASSVFLGNTEAFF.

This clone was picked up a small number of times. This rearrangement joins TRBV6-5 to TRBJ2-7; 7 nucleotides agree with TRBD1. The CDR3 has 15 residues. J lost 4 bases, V lost 0 bases, and 6 bases had no gene match. The germline CDR1 and CDR2 sequences are MNHEY and SVGAGI. The CDR3 DNA is TGTGCCAGCAGTTACTCCACGAACAGGGGATACGAGCAGTACTTC. It is translated as CASSYSTNRGYEQYF.

The chain has TRBV13 and TRBJ1-6; D is unresolved. This CDR3 contains 14 residues. V was pared by 0 bases and J by 10 bases, with 10 bases between. The germline gives CDR1 PRHDT, CDR2 FYEKMQ (reference sequence). CDR3 in amino acids: CASSLGGAGSPLHF. The CDR3 nucleotides are TGTGCCAGCAGCTTAGGTGGAGCCGGATCACCCCTCCACTTT.

This clone was counted once. The chain joins TRBV6-1 to TRBJ1-2; 8 nucleotides agree with TRBD1. J gave up 7 bases and V 6 bases, and 7 bases lay outside the gene matches. CDR1 is MNHNS, CDR2 SASEGT, per germline. The CDR3 extends over 13 amino acids. The CDR3 sequence is CASREDREVGYTF. CDR3 nucleotide sequence: TGTGCCAGCAGGGAGGACAGGGAGGTTGGCTACACCTTC.

This clone was seen a few times. V usage is TRBV5-1 and J usage is TRBJ2-2, with 7 bases that match TRBD2. The CDR3 is 18 amino acids. The trim removed 7 bases at V and 3 bases at J, leaving 18 bases unmatched. Germline V lookup: CDR1 SGHRS, CDR2 YFSETQ. CDR3 nucleotide sequence: TGCGCCAGCCGCTCCCCGACGGGGAGGGAGTGGGACACCGGGGAGCTGTTTTTT. Translating it yields CASRSPTGREWDTGELFF.

The sample holds a few counts of this clone. The chain carries TRBV4-3 and TRBJ1-2; the D gene is possibly TRBD1 (5 bases). V lost 0 bases, J lost 2 bases, and 7 bases lay in between. The CDR3 is made up of 14 amino acids. Germline lookup yields CDR1 LGHNA and CDR2 YSLEER. DNA for the CDR3: TGCGCCAGCAGCCAAGACAGGGTGAACTATGGCTACACCTTC. This codes for CASSQDRVNYGYTF.

This sequence joins TRBV6-4 and TRBJ2-7, with TRBD1 identical over 7 bases. The V gene end was trimmed by 0 bases and the J gene end by 6 bases; junction bases not matched to a gene: 8. The germline V gene has CDR1 MRHNA and CDR2 SNTAGT. The CDR3 totals 15 residues. The CDR3, as DNA: TGTGCCAGCAGTGACTCGAGTTTTTCAGGGGGCGAGCAGTACTTC. This sequence encodes CASSDSSFSGGEQYF.

This clone occurred a few times. V and J are TRBV6-1 and TRBJ2-2; 9 bases agree with TRBD1. The J segment lost 8 bases and the V segment lost 6 bases, leaving 10 bases of the junction unmatched. CDR3 length: 15 residues. Germline assignment: CDR1 MNHNS and CDR2 SASEGT. CDR3 protein: CASRDSQGATGELFF. For the CDR3, the DNA is TGTGCCAGCAGAGACTCACAGGGGGCGACGGGGGAGCTGTTTTTT.

This chain uses TRBV18 with TRBJ1-1; D remains ambiguous. The V and J ends lost 2 bases and 3 bases respectively, with 10 bases between them. Germline-derived CDR1 and CDR2 are KGHSH and LQKENI. The length of the CDR3 is 14 residues. The CDR3 DNA reads as TGTGCCAGCTCACCAGAGTCCCGATACACTGAAGCTTTCTTT. It is translated as CASSPESRYTEAFF.

This clone was counted a few times. The genes are TRBV6-5 and TRBJ2-1, with 8 bases matching TRBD1. The V gene's germline CDR1 is MNHEY and CDR2 SVGAGI. The ends lost 7 bases at V and 4 bases at J; junction bases unmatched: 6. The CDR3 is 14 amino acids. The CDR3 region is CASKETGEYNEQFF. In DNA form, the CDR3 reads TGTGCCAGCAAAGAGACAGGGGAATACAATGAGCAGTTCTTC.

This clone has a handful of counts. The gene calls are TRBV19 and TRBJ1-5, with D perhaps matching TRBD1 (6 bases). Germline V gene sequence: CDR1 LNHDA, CDR2 SQIVND (reference sequence). The CDR3 runs 15 residues. V dropped 2 bases and J dropped 5 bases, with 13 bases sitting between them. The CDR3 DNA is TGTGCCAGTAGTATAAACAGGGTTTTGGATCAGCCCCAGCATTTT. Protein sequence: CASSINRVLDQPQHF.

This chain links TRBV5-8 with TRBJ1-5; a possible D gene is TRBD1 (6 bases). Germline-derived CDR1 and CDR2 are SGHTS and YDEGEE. The V end was cut by 6 bases, the J end by 2 bases, with 18 bases between. CDR3 size: 16 residues. The CDR3 DNA is TGTGCCAGCAAGTCCCCTCCAGGGGATGGCAATCAGCCCCAGCATTTT. Its protein product is CASKSPPGDGNQPQHF.

This clone was counted a single time. V is TRBV6-5 and J is TRBJ1-4; possibly TRBD1 for D (6 bases). Germline lookup yields CDR1 MNHEY and CDR2 SVGAGI. The V end lost 4 bases, the J end lost 3 bases, and 12 bases lay between the germline ends. The CDR3 loop spans 15 amino acids. CDR3 sequence reads: CASSSDRQPNEKLFF. The CDR3 bases are TGTGCCAGCAGTTCCGACAGGCAACCTAATGAAAAACTGTTTTTT.

CDR3 DNA: TGTGCCAGCAGCCCGGGAAGGGAGGAAGGCTACACCTTC. This encodes CASSPGREEGYTF. This sequence joins TRBV7-9 and TRBJ1-2; D is undetermined. CDR1 is SEHNR, CDR2 FQNEAQ, per germline (reference sequence). This CDR3 region has 13 residues. Trimming stripped 5 bases from V and 8 bases from J, with 15 bases between.

The chain has TRBV6-6 and TRBJ2-7, with D possibly being TRBD1 (5 bases). This CDR3 has 13 amino acids. Deletions cut 6 bases from V and 2 bases from J, with 11 bases between. Germline CDR1 is MNHNY and CDR2 is SVGAGI (reference sequence). The CDR3 sequence is CASSTAGTYEQYF. Here the CDR3 DNA reads TGTGCCAGCAGCACCGCAGGGACCTACGAGCAGTACTTC.

This chain joins TRBV19 and TRBJ2-3; D uncertain. Germline CDR1 reads LNHDA; CDR2 reads SQIVND (reference sequence). The CDR3 totals 13 residues. Trimming took 6 bases from V and 2 from J, leaving 9 bases between them. The chain's CDR3 is CASRGPFTDTQYF. DNA of the CDR3: TGTGCCAGTAGGGGCCCATTCACAGATACGCAGTATTTT.

This chain connects TRBV5-1 to TRBJ1-5; D is perhaps TRBD1 (5 bases). Between the trimmed V and J ends, which lost 0 bases and 7 bases, there was a span of 14 bases. CDR3 length: 15 residues. Looked up from germline, CDR1 is SGHRS and CDR2 is YFSETQ. CDR3 bases: TGCGCCAGCAGCTTGGTTGGGTCGGGGGAGCAGCCCCAGCATTTT. The encoded protein is CASSLVGSGEQPQHF.

The chain uses TRBV5-1 and TRBJ2-5; 7 nucleotides align to TRBD1. Judging by the DNA end, TRBJ2-7 fits better; the J call may be wrong. The CDR3 runs 15 residues. Germline lookup yields CDR1 SGHRS and CDR2 YFSETQ. CDR3 nucleotides: TGCGCCAGCAGCTTCGGAAGCGCAGGGGGTGACGAGCAGTACTTC. It translates to CASSFGSAGGDEQYF.

There are a few counts of this clone. The V gene is TRBV11-2, the J gene TRBJ2-1, with TRBD2 identical over 7 bases. The junction had 1 base not matched to a gene; V was cut back by 3 bases and J by 5 bases. The CDR3 totals 13 residues. Germline V gene sequence: CDR1 SGHAT, CDR2 FQNNGV. The CDR3 spells CASSFGLDNEQFF. The CDR3 DNA reads as TGTGCCAGCAGCTTCGGACTAGACAATGAGCAGTTCTTC. The whole variable domain, remainder taken from reference TRBV11-2 and TRBJ2-1, is EAGVAQSPRYKIIEKRQSVAFWCNPISGHATLYWYQQILGQGPKLLIQFQNNGVVDDSQLPKDRFSAERLKGVDSTLKIQPAKLEDSAVYLCASSFGLDNEQFFGPGTRLTVL.

The chain employs TRBV6-5 and TRBJ1-1; TRBD1 might be the D (6 bases). Trimming took 6 bases from V and 3 from J, leaving 14 bases between them. The CDR3 has 14 amino acids. Per germline, CDR1 MNHEY and CDR2 SVGAGI. CDR3 sequence (DNA): TGTGCCAGCAGCTACAGGGAGGTCGACACTGAAGCTTTCTTT. It is translated as CASSYREVDTEAFF.

The V gene is TRBV10-1, the J gene TRBJ2-5; a weak D match, TRBD1 (6 bases). Per the germline V gene, CDR1 is WNHNN and CDR2 is SYGVQD (reference sequence). This CDR3 comprises 15 residues. Trimming removed 3 bases from V and 2 bases from J, with 13 bases in between. CDR3 loop: CASSDETGFQETQYF. The CDR3 coding sequence is TGCGCCAGCAGTGACGAGACAGGTTTTCAAGAGACCCAGTACTTC.

This clone was counted a few times. J is TRBJ2-1 and V is TRBV20-1; D may be TRBD1 (5 bases). Germline CDR1 DFQATT, CDR2 SNEGSKA (reference sequence). The CDR3 has 11 amino acids. V was shortened by 6 bases and J by 6 bases, with 9 bases between the two germline ends. CDR3 sequence reads: CSANQGNEQFF. The CDR3 DNA sequence: TGCAGTGCGAATCAGGGCAATGAGCAGTTCTTC.

This chain connects TRBV7-8 to TRBJ1-1, with a possible D match to TRBD1 (5 bases). This CDR3 is built from 15 residues. Germline V gene data show CDR1 as SGHVS and CDR2 as FQNEAQ. The V end was cut by 1 base, the J end by 4 bases, with 13 bases between. This CDR3 reads CASSLEKGGTTEAFF. DNA for the CDR3: TGTGCCAGCAGCTTAGAAAAGGGAGGGACCACTGAAGCTTTCTTT.